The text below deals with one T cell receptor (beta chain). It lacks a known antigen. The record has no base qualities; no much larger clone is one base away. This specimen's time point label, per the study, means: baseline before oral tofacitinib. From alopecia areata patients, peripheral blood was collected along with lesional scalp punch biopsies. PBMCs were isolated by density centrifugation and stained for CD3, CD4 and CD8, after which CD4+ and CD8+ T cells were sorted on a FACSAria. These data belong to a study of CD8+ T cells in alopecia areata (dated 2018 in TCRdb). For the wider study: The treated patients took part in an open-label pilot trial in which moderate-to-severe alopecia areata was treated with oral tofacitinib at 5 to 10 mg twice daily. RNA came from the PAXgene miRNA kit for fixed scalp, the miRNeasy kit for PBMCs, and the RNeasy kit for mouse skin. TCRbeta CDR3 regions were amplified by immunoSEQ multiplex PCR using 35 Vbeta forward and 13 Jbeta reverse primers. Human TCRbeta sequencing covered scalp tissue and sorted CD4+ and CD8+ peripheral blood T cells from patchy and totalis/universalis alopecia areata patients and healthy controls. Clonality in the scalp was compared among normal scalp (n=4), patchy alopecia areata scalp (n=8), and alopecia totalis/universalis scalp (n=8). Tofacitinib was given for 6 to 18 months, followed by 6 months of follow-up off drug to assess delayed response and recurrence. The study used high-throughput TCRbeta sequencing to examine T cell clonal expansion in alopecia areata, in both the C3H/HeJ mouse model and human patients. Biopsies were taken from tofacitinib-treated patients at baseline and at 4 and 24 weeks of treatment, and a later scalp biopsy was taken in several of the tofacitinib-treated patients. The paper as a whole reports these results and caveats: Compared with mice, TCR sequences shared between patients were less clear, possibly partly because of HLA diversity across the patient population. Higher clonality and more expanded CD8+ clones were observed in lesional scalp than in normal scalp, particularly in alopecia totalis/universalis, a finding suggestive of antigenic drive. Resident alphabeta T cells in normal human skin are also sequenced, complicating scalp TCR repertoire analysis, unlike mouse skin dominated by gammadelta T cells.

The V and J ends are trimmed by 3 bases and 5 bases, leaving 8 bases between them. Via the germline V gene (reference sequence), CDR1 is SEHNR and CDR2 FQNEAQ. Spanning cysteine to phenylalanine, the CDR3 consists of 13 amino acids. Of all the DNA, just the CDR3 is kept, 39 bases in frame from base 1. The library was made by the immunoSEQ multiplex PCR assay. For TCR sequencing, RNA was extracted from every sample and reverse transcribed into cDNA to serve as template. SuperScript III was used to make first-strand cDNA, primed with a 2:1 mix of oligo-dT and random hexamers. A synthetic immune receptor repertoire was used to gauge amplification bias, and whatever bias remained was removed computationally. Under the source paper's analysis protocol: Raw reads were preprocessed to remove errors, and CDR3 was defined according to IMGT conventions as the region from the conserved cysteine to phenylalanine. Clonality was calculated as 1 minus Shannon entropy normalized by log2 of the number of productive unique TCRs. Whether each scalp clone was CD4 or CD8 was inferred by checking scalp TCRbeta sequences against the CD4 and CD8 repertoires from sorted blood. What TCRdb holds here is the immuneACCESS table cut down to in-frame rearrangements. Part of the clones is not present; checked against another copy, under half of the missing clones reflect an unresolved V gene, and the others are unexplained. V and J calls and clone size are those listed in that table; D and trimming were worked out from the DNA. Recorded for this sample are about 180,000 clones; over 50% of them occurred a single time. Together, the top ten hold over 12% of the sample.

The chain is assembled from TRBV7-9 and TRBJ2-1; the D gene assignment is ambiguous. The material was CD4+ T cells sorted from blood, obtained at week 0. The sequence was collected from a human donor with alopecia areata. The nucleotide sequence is TGTGCCAGCAGCTTCGAAGTGCACAATGAGCAGTTCTTC. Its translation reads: CASSFEVHNEQFF.